The TCR beta chain under discussion was sequenced for a study of naive and memory T cell subsets listed by TCRdb under 2017. General notes on the study: The study applied an open-source, UMI-based TCR alpha and beta sequencing pipeline to sorted naive and memory peripheral blood T cell subsets. Complete agreement was observed between the functional CMV T cell responses and the IgG serology results. RNA was DNase-treated and reverse transcribed with TCR constant-region primers, mostly using SuperScript III.

This clonotype was recorded at least ten times. The specificity of this receptor is unknown. Per-base quality was not reported, and no clone a single base away is much larger than it. Libraries were built with UMI-ligation and nested PCR. To cover both TRBC1 and TRBC2, the beta constant-region primer consisted of an equimolar mix of two oligonucleotides. A single-stranded oligonucleotide carrying the SP2 primer and a 12-nucleotide UMI was ligated to the 3' end of the cDNA by T4 RNA ligase 1. The ligated cDNA went through four rounds of PCR with nested alpha and beta constant-region primers together with the SP2 primer. Incubation of the ligation reaction was carried out at 16 degrees C for about 19-24 hours. PCR2 was typically run as a SYBR Green qPCR and stopped at a predetermined threshold to prevent over-amplification. Every purification after the first one was done using Agencourt AMPure XP magnetic beads. Libraries were quantified by Qubit and checked on a TapeStation, where a main peak was expected near 650 bp. The pooled libraries were sequenced on an Illumina MiSeq using v2 2x251 paired-end kits, which usually yielded roughly 0.85-2.1 million reads per sample. Each sample library was pooled at about 4.4 nM, and about 4.5-7.5% PhiX was included to improve cluster recognition. In the source study's methods: Decombinator assigned V and J genes to Demultiplexor-processed FASTQ reads by tag matching, allowing a single base-pair mismatch. Collapsinator relied on UMIs to fix sequencing errors as well as frequency errors caused by PCR heterogeneity. TCRs were translated and CDR3s were extracted from the conserved cysteine to the FGXG phenylalanine by CDR3Translator, with non-productive sequences being flagged. Repertoires were subsampled to equal numbers of UMI-defined TCRs before Gini, Shannon entropy and inverse Simpson indices were calculated. Within the linear range, a power law was fitted by maximum likelihood to the distributions of clonotype abundance. When run on a single naive CD8 sample, MIGEC and the pipeline yielded similar UMI counts, similar unique TCR numbers and similar clonal distributions. Repertoires were searched for around 7,300 CMV-associated CDR3 sequences compiled from VDJdb and a published dataset. In-frame beta chains were kept once TCRdb had trimmed the public reads at Q25 with fastp and called clones with MiXCR. All rows with the same CDR3 protein become a single entry with the most common DNA and genes. V and J calls and clone size were set by TCRdb, not the authors. Recorded for this sample are approximately 27,000 distinct CDR3 sequences; around 10% of them occurred a single time. Around a sixth of the sample lies in the top ten.

TCR alpha and beta chain libraries were amplified separately from the second PCR step onward. To determine each donor's CMV status, fresh PBMCs were stimulated overnight with CMV viral lysate, and IFNgamma production from CD4+ T cells was then assessed. CD4 T cells were positively selected using Miltenyi beads, after which CD8 T cells were positively selected from the CD4-negative fraction. After staining for CD3, CD4, CD8, CD45RA, CD27 and a live/dead dye, cells were sorted on a BD Aria II into four subsets based on CD45RA and CD27. The sorting gate for effector memory cells was CD45RA-CD27-, and the sorting gate for EMRA cells was CD45RA+CD27-. A few healthy volunteers provided blood, and each donor's sample was split into CD4 and CD8 T cells and then further divided into four differentiation subsets. Roughly 130 ml of peripheral blood was collected from each donor, and PBMC were isolated by Ficoll-Paque PLUS density-gradient centrifugation. After sorting, cells were lysed in RLT buffer, RNA was extracted using a Qiagen RNeasy kit, and the extracted RNA was stored at -80 degrees C.

CDR1 is given as MNHEY and CDR2 as SVGAGI, both from the germline V gene. The CDR3 goes from the cysteine to the phenylalanine over 15 residues. The read is trimmed to its CDR3 DNA, 45 bases read in frame from base 1. V is pruned by 6 bases and J by 5 bases, leaving 6 bases of the junction without a gene match. Broader findings and caveats from the paper: Clonotypes were defined as single alpha or beta chain sequences, not paired alpha/beta receptors. In both CD4 and CD8 cells, a rise in Gini index and a fall in Shannon and inverse Simpson diversity were observed from naive through CM, EM and EMRA. RNA-based TCR counts may be affected by expression changes linked to T cell activation and differentiation. Once error correction was done, more than 95% of naive TCR sequences showed up just once, which made the naive abundance distributions much steeper than those of the memory subsets. TCR abundance followed a power law whose exponent differed between naive and memory subsets but was consistent across the three individuals. The repertoire findings for the naive and memory subsets could not be validated against a ground truth because none was available.

The chain couples TRBV6-5 to TRBJ1-6; TRBD1 agrees with 8 junctional bases. Sequencing was carried out using effector memory CD4+ T cells from blood. The meaning of the sample's cell subset or site label: effector memory, CD45RA- CD27-. The receptor was derived from a human donor in good health. The bases are TGTGCCAGCAGACCCGGACAGGGCAATAATTCACCCCTCCACTTT. It translates to CASRPGQGNNSPLHF.